This TCR beta chain is drawn from a study of blood T cell repertoires in COVID-19. The overall study: T cells, B-cell-depleted T cells, or PBMCs supplied cDNA or gDNA.

Produced via immunoSEQ multiplex PCR; TCRdb's table is partial and in-frame only. The profile shows 270,000 or so clones, under 95% of them singletons. Participants came from about 23 US areas, aged about 18 to 89 years. A COVID-19 case was met by exposed participants within 2 weeks before study entry. Sequenced input: PBMCs or T cells enriched from blood (not recorded which). This sequence originates from a man in his forties who had been exposed to COVID-19.

The CDR3, as DNA: TGTGCCAGCACCGGGAGATACGATGAGCAGTTCTTC. It encodes CASTGRYDEQFF. The chain couples TRBV7-9 to TRBJ2-1; tentative D call: TRBD2 (6 bases). CDR3 length: 12 residues. The germline gives CDR1 SEHNR, CDR2 FQNEAQ (reference sequence). V shed 7 bases and J shed 8 bases, with 12 bases lying between them.